This is a list of T cell receptor beta chains from one sample in a study of blood T cell repertoires in COVID-19. Sequencing was performed with immunoSEQ multiplex PCR; in TCRdb, only in-frame clones are kept and a portion is missing. The sample holds 200,000 to 250,000 clones, just under 85% seen once. Sequenced: PBMCs or T cells enriched from blood (not recorded which). The receptors were gathered from a woman between 40 and 50 years old with acute COVID-19. The CDR3 runs from the conserved cysteine through the conserved F or W. Each record gives: clone size, D gene, CDR3 length, J gene, V gene, CDR3 DNA, CDR3 protein. A D gene is named only where the DNA matches it firmly. Clone size is stated in some rows and not others, as once, few, many or a class when expanded.

.,.,11,TRBJ1-2,TRBV6-5,TGTGCCAGCAGGACAGCCTATGGCTACACCTTC,CASRTAYGYTF
.,TRBD1,16,TRBJ1-2,TRBV24-1,TGTGCCACCAGTGATTCCTCGACAGGGGGCTCTGGAGGCTACACCTTC,CATSDSSTGGSGGYTF
.,TRBD1,14,TRBJ1-1,TRBV4-1,TGCGCCAGCAGCACGACAGGGGGGAACACTGAAGCTTTCTTT,CASSTTGGNTEAFF
.,TRBD1,15,TRBJ1-4,TRBV30,TGTGCCTGGAGTGTAACCGGGACAGGGCGCGAAAAACTGTTTTTT,CAWSVTGTGREKLFF
.,TRBD1,17,TRBJ1-3,TRBV11-3,TGTGCCAGCAGCTTAGATGGGGACAGGGGGGAAGGAAACACCATATATTTT,CASSLDGDRGEGNTIYF
.,TRBD1,15,TRBJ2-1,TRBV30,TGTGCCTGGAGCAAGGGGACAGGAAACAGGGATGAGCAGTTCTTC,CAWSKGTGNRDEQFF
.,.,13,TRBJ2-1,TRBV4-1,TGCGCCAGCAGCCAGCTAGCCTACAATGAGCAGTTCTTC,CASSQLAYNEQFF
.,.,17,TRBJ1-4,TRBV7-9,TGTGCCAGCAGCTTACTGTGGGACGGACCCGCGGGAGGAAAACTGTTTTTT,CASSLLWDGPAGGKLFF
.,.,17,TRBJ2-3,TRBV6-1,TGTGCCAGCAGTGAAAAAGTTCGTACAGGTAGCACAGATACGCAGTATTTT,CASSEKVRTGSTDTQYF
.,.,13,TRBJ1-1,TRBV2,TGTGCCAGCAGTGATATGGGGCAGGGGGAAGCTTTCTTT,CASSDMGQGEAFF
.,.,17,TRBJ2-6,TRBV15,TGTGCCACCAGCAGAGATGGAGGAATCTCTGGGGCCAACGTCCTGACTTTC,CATSRDGGISGANVLTF
many,.,11,TRBJ2-2,TRBV12-3/TRBV12-4,TGTGCCACCAGGGGAGCCGGGGAGCTGTTTTTT,CATRGAGELFF
.,TRBD1,15,TRBJ1-3,TRBV28,TGTGCCACCGCAGGGGGCTTCGACTCTGGAAACACCATATATTTT,CATAGGFDSGNTIYF
.,TRBD1,15,TRBJ1-2,TRBV7-9,TGTGCCAGCAGCCCCTGGGACAGCCCGAACTATGGCTACACCTTC,CASSPWDSPNYGYTF
.,.,14,TRBJ2-3,TRBV27,TGTGCCAGCAGTTTTGGAGTGCCCGGGGATACGCAGTATTTT,CASSFGVPGDTQYF
.,.,14,TRBJ2-2,TRBV7-2,TGTGCCAGCGGGGAGGCCGAGAACACCGGGGAGCTGTTTTTT,CASGEAENTGELFF
.,.,17,TRBJ2-6,TRBV5-4,TGTGCCAGCAGCCCCATGCAGGGGAGCGATGGGGCCAACGTCCTGACTTTC,CASSPMQGSDGANVLTF
few,.,15,TRBJ1-5,TRBV6-2/TRBV6-3,TGTGCCAGCAGTTACTCGGGGGGGGTCAATCAGCCCCAGCATTTT,CASSYSGGVNQPQHF